Each of the 13 T cell receptor beta chains below was sequenced from the same sample in a study of T-cell reconstitution after alpha-beta-depleted transplantation in children. Unique molecular identifiers were used in preparing the TCRbeta library. From the PCR reads, TCRdb called clonotypes with MiXCR, one entry per CDR3 protein. The sample lists about 610,000 distinct CDR3 sequences; 10% were seen once. This sample comprised PBMCs from the stem cell graft donor, obtained from the stem cell graft. Source of these receptors: a human donor who donated a stem cell graft to a child with acute myeloid leukemia.

The CDR3 is CASSLSLGDTQYF. CDR3 sequence (DNA): TGTGCCAGCAGTCTTTCGCTAGGGGATACGCAGTATTTT. The V gene is TRBV6-2 or TRBV6-3, the J gene TRBJ2-3; D not certain. With 5 bases removed from V and 6 bases from J, the gap between germline ends came to 12 bases. The CDR3 consists of 13 residues. CDR1 MNHEY and CDR2 SVGEGT come from the germline V gene.

This clonotype was seen only a few times. The chain carries TRBV29-1 and TRBJ2-7; D gene unclear. Germline V gives CDR1 SQVTM, CDR2 ANQGSEA. The V end lost 1 base, the J end lost 2 bases, and 12 bases lay between the germline ends. The CDR3 is 14 residues long. This CDR3 is CSVEASTPTYEQYF. The CDR3 DNA is TGCAGCGTTGAAGCCTCGACCCCCACCTACGAGCAGTACTTC.

This clonotype was observed a few times. V and J are TRBV12-3 or TRBV12-4 and TRBJ1-5; 9 bases map to TRBD1. The CDR3 length is 14 residues. V shed 7 bases and J 6 bases; nucleotides not matched to a gene: 7. For the CDR3, the DNA is TGTGCCAGCAACACAGGGGGCTGGGGTCAGCCCCAGCATTTT. Its protein product is CASNTGGWGQPQHF.

This clonotype was seen more than once but under ten times. The chain links TRBV29-1 to TRBJ2-6, with 7 bases matching TRBD1. The CDR3 length is 16 residues. V was pared by 6 bases and J by 0 bases, with 8 bases of the junction left unmatched. Per germline, CDR1 SQVTM and CDR2 ANQGSEA. The CDR3 DNA reads TGCAGCGTAGGACAGGTGGGGAACTCTGGGGCCAACGTCCTGACTTTC. Its protein is CSVGQVGNSGANVLTF.

CDR3 amino acids: CASTGLAVLTPNTGELFF. The CDR3 DNA is TGTGCCAGCACGGGACTAGCGGTCCTCACCCCGAACACCGGGGAGCTGTTTTTT. The chain combines TRBV28 with TRBJ2-2; 11 bases are a match to TRBD2. CDR1 and CDR2 (germline): MDHEN, SYDVKM. V was pared by 7 bases and J by 0 bases, with 10 bases of the junction left unmatched. The CDR3 length is 18 residues.

This clonotype was observed a few times. The chain recombines TRBV19 with TRBJ2-2; 8 nucleotides agree with TRBD1. In germline, CDR1 is LNHDA, CDR2 SQIVND (reference sequence). The CDR3 length is 17 residues. V trimming: 6 bases; J trimming: 6 bases; junction bases outside the gene matches: 15. This CDR3 is CASRRGRAGGASGELFF. As DNA, the CDR3 is TGTGCCAGTAGACGGGGGCGCGCAGGGGGCGCATCCGGGGAGCTGTTTTTT.

This rearrangement joins TRBV12-3 or TRBV12-4 to TRBJ1-5, with D possibly being TRBD1 (6 bases). There are 17 residues in the CDR3. V was pared by 4 bases and J by 4 bases, with 20 bases between. CDR3 bases: TGTGCCAGCAGTTGGGGGATGATGGGGGGGCCAAATCAGCCCCAGCATTTT. This sequence encodes CASSWGMMGGPNQPQHF.

Points on this clonotype: Germline is not matched at one junction end, which may reflect a read error. The CDR3 loop reads CASRGQGTGGLFF. The CDR3 DNA sequence: TGCGCCAGCAGGGGGCAGGGGACCGGGGGGCTGTTTTTT. The chain joins TRBV5-1 to TRBJ2-2; TRBD1 or TRBD2 may be the D gene (6 bases each). Germline CDR1 reads SGHRS; CDR2 reads YFSETQ. The CDR3 length is 13 residues.

This clonotype showed up many times. The chain is built from TRBV12-3 or TRBV12-4 and TRBJ2-1, with a possible D match to TRBD2 (5 bases). The CDR3 contains 14 residues. V shed 1 base and J shed 5 bases, with 9 bases lying between them. The CDR3 spells CASSLELGNNEQFF. CDR3 DNA: TGTGCCAGCAGTTTAGAACTAGGTAACAATGAGCAGTTCTTC.

The chain uses TRBV28 and TRBJ1-2, with D hard to call. Germline values: CDR1 MDHEN, CDR2 SYDVKM. The CDR3 is 12 amino acids. V lost 7 bases, J lost 10 bases, and 16 bases lay in between. CDR3 nucleotides: TGTGCCAGCACCCTTGGGGAAGGATACTACACCTTC. It is translated as CASTLGEGYYTF.

The chain recombines TRBV29-1 with TRBJ1-1, with TRBD1 as a possible D gene (6 bases). V was cut by 4 bases and J by 5 bases, with 14 bases left in between. CDR1 is SQVTM, CDR2 ANQGSEA, per germline. The CDR3 covers 13 residues. For the CDR3, the DNA is TGCAGCGTTGCTCCCAGGGGTGGAACTGAAGCTTTCTTT. Protein sequence: CSVAPRGGTEAFF.

Ten or more counts support this clonotype. The rearrangement joins TRBV7-2 to TRBJ2-1, with 10 bases matching TRBD2. The CDR3 is made up of 15 amino acids. V lost 4 bases to trimming and J lost 7 bases; unmatched junction nucleotides: 7. The V gene's germline CDR1 is SGHTA and CDR2 FQGNSA. Here the CDR3 DNA reads TGTGCCAGCAGCTCATCTAGCGGGAGTTATAATGAGCAGTTCTTC. It specifies CASSSSSGSYNEQFF.

The chain combines TRBV18 with TRBJ2-2; no firm D call. The CDR3 runs 13 residues. V was clipped by 8 bases and J by 0 bases, with 7 bases between them. CDR1 and CDR2 (germline): KGHSH, LQKENI. The CDR3, as DNA: TGTGCCAGCATCACCACGAACACCGGGGAGCTGTTTTTT. It encodes CASITTNTGELFF.